These T cell receptor beta chains were read from a single sample in a study of immune cell composition in non-small cell lung cancer. Data came from immunoSEQ multiplex PCR; TCRdb stores just in-frame clones and leaves some out. The data show 3,000 or so clones, around 69% seen once. The sequencing sample was made of non-adjacent lung tissue. These receptors all come from a human donor with non-small cell lung cancer. The CDR3 runs from the conserved cysteine through the conserved F or W. A D gene is named only where the DNA matches it firmly. Some rows mark clone size as missing; the rest say once, few, many or name a class of expanded clone.

CDR3 length: 14
D gene: NA
J gene: TRBJ2-7
V gene: TRBV19
clone size: NA
CDR3 protein: CASSIDPSSYEQYF
CDR3 DNA: TGTGCCAGTAGTATAGATCCCAGCTCCTACGAGCAGTACTTC

CDR3 length: 14
D gene: NA
J gene: TRBJ2-5
V gene: TRBV29-1
clone size: NA
CDR3 protein: CSVERPGKWETQYF
CDR3 DNA: TGCAGCGTTGAAAGGCCAGGGAAATGGGAGACCCAGTACTTC

CDR3 length: 14
D gene: NA
J gene: TRBJ2-1
V gene: TRBV10-2
clone size: NA
CDR3 protein: CASSESRTGSEQFF
CDR3 DNA: TGCGCCAGCAGTGAGTCCCGGACGGGATCCGAGCAGTTCTTC

CDR3 length: 17
D gene: TRBD2
J gene: TRBJ2-5
V gene: TRBV5-1
clone size: NA
CDR3 protein: CASSSTGTSGDQETQYF
CDR3 DNA: TGCGCCAGCAGCTCGACCGGGACTAGCGGGGACCAAGAGACCCAGTACTTC

CDR3 length: 18
D gene: TRBD1
J gene: TRBJ1-5
V gene: TRBV30
clone size: NA
CDR3 protein: CAWSADRSVAYSNQPQHF
CDR3 DNA: TGTGCCTGGAGTGCGGACAGGTCTGTCGCATATAGCAATCAGCCCCAGCATTTT

CDR3 length: 15
D gene: NA
J gene: TRBJ1-2
V gene: TRBV5-1
clone size: few
CDR3 protein: CASSQFGGGNYGYTF
CDR3 DNA: TGCGCCAGCAGCCAGTTTGGGGGCGGCAACTATGGCTACACCTTC

CDR3 length: 15
D gene: NA
J gene: TRBJ2-5
V gene: TRBV7-7
clone size: once
CDR3 protein: CASSLGAGHQETQYF
CDR3 DNA: TGTGCTAGCAGCTTAGGAGCAGGCCACCAAGAGACCCAGTACTTC

CDR3 length: 15
D gene: TRBD1
J gene: TRBJ1-2
V gene: TRBV7-9
clone size: NA
CDR3 protein: CASSLAPGGQDGYTF
CDR3 DNA: TGTGCCAGCAGCTTAGCGCCAGGGGGCCAAGATGGCTACACCTTC

CDR3 length: 18
D gene: TRBD1
J gene: TRBJ1-5
V gene: TRBV15
clone size: NA
CDR3 protein: CATSGRDRLSYSNQPQHF
CDR3 DNA: TGTGCCACCAGCGGCCGGGACAGGCTTTCTTATAGCAATCAGCCCCAGCATTTT

CDR3 length: 15
D gene: NA
J gene: TRBJ2-1
V gene: TRBV9
clone size: NA
CDR3 protein: CASSVGTGAYNEQFF
CDR3 DNA: TGTGCCAGCAGCGTGGGAACGGGGGCCTACAATGAGCAGTTCTTC

CDR3 length: 14
D gene: NA
J gene: TRBJ2-7
V gene: TRBV30
clone size: NA
CDR3 protein: CAWSETGHGYEQYF
CDR3 DNA: TGTGCCTGGAGTGAGACAGGACATGGGTACGAGCAGTACTTC

CDR3 length: 16
D gene: NA
J gene: TRBJ2-3
V gene: TRBV2
clone size: NA
CDR3 protein: CASSEVGTPFDDTQYF
CDR3 DNA: TGTGCCAGCAGTGAAGTGGGGACTCCTTTTGATGATACGCAGTATTTT

CDR3 length: 13
D gene: TRBD2
J gene: TRBJ2-5
V gene: TRBV5-6
clone size: once
CDR3 protein: CASSSTSWETQYF
CDR3 DNA: TGTGCCAGCAGCTCGACTAGCTGGGAGACCCAGTACTTC

CDR3 length: 11
D gene: NA
J gene: TRBJ2-5
V gene: TRBV18
clone size: NA
CDR3 protein: CASSPEETQYF
CDR3 DNA: TGTGCCAGCTCACCGGAGGAGACCCAGTACTTC

CDR3 length: 16
D gene: TRBD1
J gene: TRBJ2-7
V gene: TRBV25-1
clone size: NA
CDR3 protein: CASSDPGTGGSHEQYF
CDR3 DNA: TGTGCCAGCAGTGATCCCGGGACAGGGGGGTCCCACGAGCAGTACTTC

CDR3 length: 16
D gene: TRBD2
J gene: TRBJ2-2
V gene: TRBV7-2
clone size: NA
CDR3 protein: CASRIYAGTTTGELFF
CDR3 DNA: TGTGCCAGCAGAATTTACGCCGGGACTACCACCGGGGAGCTGTTTTTT

CDR3 length: 14
D gene: TRBD2
J gene: TRBJ2-1
V gene: TRBV25-1
clone size: NA
CDR3 protein: CASRIAGDRNEQFF
CDR3 DNA: TGTGCCAGCAGGATAGCGGGGGATCGAAATGAGCAGTTCTTC

CDR3 length: 13
D gene: TRBD1
J gene: TRBJ1-6
V gene: TRBV30
clone size: NA
CDR3 protein: CAWSGQGNSPLHF
CDR3 DNA: TGTGCCTGGAGCGGACAGGGGAATTCACCCCTCCACTTT

CDR3 length: 12
D gene: NA
J gene: TRBJ1-2
V gene: TRBV5-4
clone size: few
CDR3 protein: CASSLQGGGYTF
CDR3 DNA: TGTGCCAGCAGCTTGCAGGGTGGGGGCTACACCTTC

CDR3 length: 15
D gene: NA
J gene: TRBJ1-1
V gene: TRBV6-6
clone size: NA
CDR3 protein: CASSYHLRRNTEAFF
CDR3 DNA: TGTGCCAGCAGTTACCACCTTCGGAGGAACACTGAAGCTTTCTTT

CDR3 length: 13
D gene: NA
J gene: TRBJ2-2
V gene: TRBV9
clone size: NA
CDR3 protein: CASSVEVAGELFF
CDR3 DNA: TGTGCCAGCAGCGTAGAGGTAGCCGGAGAGCTGTTTTTT

CDR3 length: 13
D gene: NA
J gene: TRBJ1-2
V gene: TRBV6-5
clone size: few
CDR3 protein: CASSPGGVYGYTF
CDR3 DNA: TGTGCCAGCAGCCCCGGCGGGGTCTATGGCTACACCTTC

CDR3 length: 16
D gene: NA
J gene: TRBJ2-7
V gene: TRBV4-2
clone size: NA
CDR3 protein: CASSRRGRGASDEQYF
CDR3 DNA: TGTGCCAGCAGCCGCCGCGGTCGGGGGGCTAGCGACGAGCAGTACTTC

CDR3 length: 14
D gene: NA
J gene: TRBJ1-6
V gene: TRBV6-1
clone size: NA
CDR3 protein: CASRTTGRNSPLHF
CDR3 DNA: TGTGCCAGCAGAACTACAGGGCGGAATTCACCCCTCCACTTT

CDR3 length: 17
D gene: TRBD1
J gene: TRBJ1-4
V gene: TRBV5-4
clone size: NA
CDR3 protein: CASSPGLGQGANEKLFF
CDR3 DNA: TGTGCCAGCAGCCCCGGATTGGGACAGGGGGCTAATGAAAAACTGTTTTTT

CDR3 length: 10
D gene: NA
J gene: TRBJ1-2
V gene: TRBV30
clone size: NA
CDR3 protein: CAWQNYGYTF
CDR3 DNA: TGTGCCTGGCAAAACTATGGCTACACCTTC

CDR3 length: 18
D gene: NA
J gene: TRBJ2-3
V gene: TRBV5-5
clone size: NA
CDR3 protein: CASSPASGSVSSTDTQYF
CDR3 DNA: TGTGCCAGCAGCCCCGCCTCGGGGAGTGTTTCTAGCACAGATACGCAGTATTTT

CDR3 length: 16
D gene: NA
J gene: TRBJ1-3
V gene: TRBV6-1
clone size: NA
CDR3 protein: CASSATGTYSGNTIYF
CDR3 DNA: TGTGCCAGCAGTGCCACAGGGACGTACTCTGGAAACACCATATATTTT

CDR3 length: 16
D gene: TRBD2
J gene: TRBJ2-1
V gene: TRBV9
clone size: NA
CDR3 protein: CASSVGSSGDLNEQFF
CDR3 DNA: TGTGCCAGCAGCGTAGGATCTAGCGGTGATCTAAATGAGCAGTTCTTC

CDR3 length: 15
D gene: NA
J gene: TRBJ2-1
V gene: TRBV6-5
clone size: NA
CDR3 protein: CASSYSEGGYNEQFF
CDR3 DNA: TGTGCCAGCAGTTACTCGGAGGGGGGGTACAATGAGCAGTTCTTC

CDR3 length: 15
D gene: TRBD2
J gene: TRBJ2-1
V gene: TRBV7-3
clone size: few
CDR3 protein: CASSSLAGGYNEQFF
CDR3 DNA: TGTGCCAGCAGCTCCCTAGCGGGGGGATACAATGAGCAGTTCTTC

CDR3 length: 13
D gene: NA
J gene: TRBJ1-6
V gene: TRBV11-2
clone size: NA
CDR3 protein: CASSTGGQSPLHF
CDR3 DNA: TGTGCCAGCAGCACCGGCGGGCAATCACCCCTCCACTTT

CDR3 length: 15
D gene: TRBD1
J gene: TRBJ2-7
V gene: TRBV9
clone size: once
CDR3 protein: CASSAAGTGGYEQYF
CDR3 DNA: TGTGCCAGCAGCGCCGCCGGGACAGGGGGCTACGAGCAGTACTTC

CDR3 length: 16
D gene: NA
J gene: TRBJ1-1
V gene: TRBV5-1
clone size: few
CDR3 protein: CASSLVPGREDTEAFF
CDR3 DNA: TGCGCCAGCAGCTTGGTTCCGGGGCGGGAGGACACTGAAGCTTTCTTT

CDR3 length: 15
D gene: TRBD1
J gene: TRBJ2-3
V gene: TRBV6-5
clone size: NA
CDR3 protein: CASSYSAGGRDTQYF
CDR3 DNA: TGTGCCAGCAGTTACTCGGCAGGGGGTCGTGATACGCAGTATTTT

CDR3 length: 13
D gene: NA
J gene: TRBJ2-7
V gene: TRBV28
clone size: NA
CDR3 protein: CASKEPGASEQYF
CDR3 DNA: TGTGCCAGCAAAGAACCAGGGGCTTCCGAGCAGTACTTC

CDR3 length: 13
D gene: NA
J gene: TRBJ2-1
V gene: TRBV2
clone size: NA
CDR3 protein: CAKSMQGLDEQFF
CDR3 DNA: TGTGCCAAGTCCATGCAGGGTCTCGATGAGCAGTTCTTC

CDR3 length: 14
D gene: TRBD1
J gene: TRBJ2-7
V gene: TRBV5-4
clone size: NA
CDR3 protein: CASSFDRGSYEQYF
CDR3 DNA: TGTGCCAGCAGCTTTGACAGGGGTTCCTACGAGCAGTACTTC

CDR3 length: 18
D gene: TRBD2
J gene: TRBJ2-5
V gene: TRBV4-1
clone size: NA
CDR3 protein: CASSQELGSAGGWGTQYF
CDR3 DNA: TGCGCCAGCAGCCAAGAACTGGGGTCGGCGGGGGGGTGGGGGACCCAGTACTTC

CDR3 length: 14
D gene: NA
J gene: TRBJ2-7
V gene: TRBV7-2
clone size: NA
CDR3 protein: CASSFGLDPYEQYF
CDR3 DNA: TGTGCCAGCAGCTTTGGACTGGACCCCTACGAGCAGTACTTC

CDR3 length: 14
D gene: NA
J gene: TRBJ2-7
V gene: TRBV5-6
clone size: NA
CDR3 protein: CASSYTGTIYEQYF
CDR3 DNA: TGTGCCAGCAGTTATACCGGGACAATCTACGAGCAGTACTTC

CDR3 length: 16
D gene: NA
J gene: TRBJ2-1
V gene: TRBV9
clone size: NA
CDR3 protein: CASSDPAERTNNEQFF
CDR3 DNA: TGTGCCAGCAGCGACCCCGCGGAGCGGACGAACAATGAGCAGTTCTTC

CDR3 length: 17
D gene: TRBD1
J gene: TRBJ1-5
V gene: TRBV7-2
clone size: NA
CDR3 protein: CASSLLAGTGADQPQHF
CDR3 DNA: TGTGCCAGCAGCTTATTAGCCGGGACAGGGGCTGATCAGCCCCAGCATTTT

CDR3 length: 15
D gene: NA
J gene: TRBJ2-3
V gene: TRBV4-1
clone size: NA
CDR3 protein: CASPRQTGRTDTQYF
CDR3 DNA: TGCGCCAGCCCAAGGCAGACTGGCCGGACAGATACGCAGTATTTT

CDR3 length: 12
D gene: NA
J gene: TRBJ2-1
V gene: TRBV5-4
clone size: NA
CDR3 protein: CASSSLYNEQFF
CDR3 DNA: TGTGCCAGCAGCTCCCTTTACAATGAGCAGTTCTTC

CDR3 length: 12
D gene: NA
J gene: TRBJ2-1
V gene: TRBV9
clone size: NA
CDR3 protein: CASSFGRGEQFF
CDR3 DNA: TGTGCCAGCAGCTTCGGGAGAGGAGAGCAGTTCTTC

CDR3 length: 16
D gene: TRBD1
J gene: TRBJ2-3
V gene: TRBV5-6
clone size: NA
CDR3 protein: CASSPRHRGLTDTQYF
CDR3 DNA: TGTGCCAGCAGCCCGCGTCACAGGGGATTGACAGATACGCAGTATTTT

CDR3 length: 17
D gene: NA
J gene: TRBJ1-6
V gene: TRBV18
clone size: NA
CDR3 protein: CASSPGLRSSYNSPLHF
CDR3 DNA: TGTGCCAGCTCACCAGGGTTGCGGAGCTCCTATAATTCACCCCTCCACTTT

CDR3 length: 15
D gene: NA
J gene: TRBJ1-1
V gene: TRBV6-5
clone size: NA
CDR3 protein: CASSSQGKRDTEAFF
CDR3 DNA: TGTGCCAGCAGTTCCCAGGGTAAGCGGGACACTGAAGCTTTCTTT

CDR3 length: 15
D gene: NA
J gene: TRBJ2-2
V gene: TRBV4-2
clone size: NA
CDR3 protein: CASSQEESYTGELFF
CDR3 DNA: TGTGCCAGCAGCCAAGAAGAGTCATACACCGGGGAGCTGTTTTTT

CDR3 length: 12
D gene: TRBD1
J gene: TRBJ1-1
V gene: TRBV7-9
clone size: few
CDR3 protein: CASRQGTTEAFF
CDR3 DNA: TGTGCCAGTCGACAGGGGACCACTGAAGCTTTCTTT

CDR3 length: 14
D gene: NA
J gene: TRBJ2-7
V gene: TRBV6-5
clone size: medium-sized
CDR3 protein: CASSYSLSSYEQYF
CDR3 DNA: TGTGCCAGCAGTTACTCGTTGAGCTCCTACGAGCAGTACTTC

CDR3 length: 16
D gene: TRBD1
J gene: TRBJ1-3
V gene: TRBV9
clone size: NA
CDR3 protein: CASSVGGTGSGNTIYF
CDR3 DNA: TGTGCCAGCAGCGTCGGGGGGACAGGCTCTGGAAACACCATATATTTT

CDR3 length: 15
D gene: NA
J gene: TRBJ2-5
V gene: TRBV29-1
clone size: NA
CDR3 protein: CSVAPRGQKGETQYF
CDR3 DNA: TGCAGCGTTGCTCCGAGGGGACAAAAGGGGGAGACCCAGTACTTC

CDR3 length: 15
D gene: NA
J gene: TRBJ1-1
V gene: TRBV6-5
clone size: NA
CDR3 protein: CASSYNRLMNTEAFF
CDR3 DNA: TGTGCCAGCAGTTACAACCGACTCATGAACACTGAAGCTTTCTTT

CDR3 length: 13
D gene: NA
J gene: TRBJ1-4
V gene: TRBV6-4
clone size: few
CDR3 protein: CASPDSRNEKLFF
CDR3 DNA: TGTGCCAGCCCGGACAGTAGAAATGAAAAACTGTTTTTT

CDR3 length: 17
D gene: TRBD2
J gene: TRBJ2-5
V gene: TRBV30
clone size: NA
CDR3 protein: CAWSPPAGAHIRETQYF
CDR3 DNA: TGTGCCTGGAGTCCCCCAGCGGGGGCTCACATCAGGGAGACCCAGTACTTC

CDR3 length: 15
D gene: NA
J gene: TRBJ1-5
V gene: TRBV4-1
clone size: NA
CDR3 protein: CASSQGQGFGQPQHF
CDR3 DNA: TGCGCCAGCAGCCAAGGGCAGGGGTTTGGTCAGCCCCAGCATTTT

CDR3 length: 12
D gene: NA
J gene: TRBJ2-4
V gene: TRBV5-5
clone size: NA
CDR3 protein: CASSFQGYIQYF
CDR3 DNA: TGTGCCAGCAGCTTCCAGGGATACATTCAGTACTTC